This T cell receptor (beta chain) was recorded in a study of shared clonotypes between healthy human individuals. Regarding the study as a whole: It was expected that sequencing depth would affect clonotype sharing among donors.

A remark on this clone: The antigen remains unidentified.

Profiled with immunoSEQ multiplex PCR; TCRdb holds only in-frame clones, not every one. The data contain about 600,000 clones, around 76% of them singletons. The CDR3 loop spans 13 amino acids. CDR1 MDHEN and CDR2 SYDVKM come from the germline V gene. Trimming pared 6 bases from V and 3 bases from J, leaving 12 bases between. Sequenced sample: PBMCs. The source is a woman aged 40 to 50 in good health. Some clones in this sample may be carry-over from other donors' samples. This chain joins TRBV28 and TRBJ2-7; D is possibly TRBD1 or TRBD2 (5 bases each). In nucleotides, the CDR3 is TGTGCCAGCAGAACGGGACCGAGCTACGAGCAGTACTTC. Translation gives CASRTGPSYEQYF. The full variable domain, rest sourced from reference TRBV28 and TRBJ2-7, is DVKVTQSSRYLVKRTGEKVFLECVQDMDHENMFWYRQDPGLGLRLIYFSYDVKMKEKGDIPEGYSVSREKKERFSLILESASTNQTSMYLCASRTGPSYEQYFGPGTRLTVT.